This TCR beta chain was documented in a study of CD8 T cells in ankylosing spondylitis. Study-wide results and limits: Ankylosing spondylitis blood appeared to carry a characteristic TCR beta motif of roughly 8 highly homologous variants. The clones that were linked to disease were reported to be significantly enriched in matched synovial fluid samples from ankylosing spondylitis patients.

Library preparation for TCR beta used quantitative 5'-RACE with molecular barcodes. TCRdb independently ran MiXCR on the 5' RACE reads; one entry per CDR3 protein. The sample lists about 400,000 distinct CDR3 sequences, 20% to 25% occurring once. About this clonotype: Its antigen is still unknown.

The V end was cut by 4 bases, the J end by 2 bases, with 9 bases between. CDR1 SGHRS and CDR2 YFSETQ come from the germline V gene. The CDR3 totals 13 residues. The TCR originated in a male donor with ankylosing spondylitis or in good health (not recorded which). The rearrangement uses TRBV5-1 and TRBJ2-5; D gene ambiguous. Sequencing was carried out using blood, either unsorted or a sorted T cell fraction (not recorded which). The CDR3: CASSPVGQETQYF. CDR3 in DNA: TGCGCCAGCAGCCCCGTGGGGCAAGAGACCCAGTACTTC.